Below, one T cell receptor (beta chain) is given with its context. No antigen is known for it. TCR beta CDR3 sequences were amplified from RNA transcripts. HTBI primers were employed in a first-round RT-PCR of the TCR CDR3. One entry per CDR3 protein, called by TCRdb with MiXCR from the multiplex PCR reads. The sample records about 540,000 distinct CDR3 sequences, about 45% being singletons. The source of the sample is a study of T cells in Graves' hyperthyroidism and ophthalmopathy. Newly diagnosed patients aged 18 to 65 had hyperthyroidism of under 2 months' duration. With 0 bases clipped from V and 3 bases from J, the junction kept 14 bases outside the gene matches. The CDR3 covers 18 residues. Germline V gene lookup returns CDR1 LGHDT and CDR2 YNNKEL (reference sequence). General study findings and limits: In the analysis, a 13 V-J model separated ophthalmopathy from stable hyperthyroidism. The model identified upcoming ophthalmopathy a median approximately six months ahead of onset.

The receptor was isolated from a woman in her late teens or twenties with Graves' hyperthyroidism. This chain joins TRBV3-1 and TRBJ2-7; 7 positions match TRBD2. The source material was peripheral blood or thyroid tissue (not recorded which). The CDR3 is CASSQESSWSGEHYEQYF. In nucleotides, the CDR3 is TGTGCCAGCAGCCAAGAATCGTCCTGGAGCGGGGAACACTACGAGCAGTACTTC.